These 22 T cell receptor beta chains originate from one sample sequenced in a study of T cells in Graves' hyperthyroidism and ophthalmopathy. It was RNA transcripts that yielded the amplified TCR beta CDR3 regions. When the TCR CDR3 underwent first-round RT-PCR, the HTBI primer set was used. TCRdb passed the multiplex PCR reads through MiXCR, listing each CDR3 protein once. The sample consists of about 590,000 distinct CDR3 sequences, approximately 15% of them appearing once. The specimen sequenced was blood. The receptors shown here come from a young woman with Graves' ophthalmopathy.

The chain couples TRBV7-3 to TRBJ2-3; unclear D gene. Trimming removed 0 bases at V and 5 bases at J, with 9 bases between. CDR3 length: 14 residues. Germline lookup yields CDR1 SGHTA and CDR2 FQGTGA. CDR3 loop: CASSLTKGQDTQYF. Here the CDR3 DNA reads TGTGCCAGCAGCTTAACGAAGGGCCAAGATACGCAGTATTTT.

This clonotype was observed many times. V gene TRBV30 combines with J gene TRBJ1-1; D unclear. V shed 2 bases and J shed 0 bases, with 16 bases lying between them. The CDR3 contains 16 residues. The V gene's germline CDR1 is GTSNPN and CDR2 SVGIG (reference sequence). The CDR3 DNA reads TGTGCCTGGAGTCCCTCCCTGTCCAGCCTGAACACTGAAGCTTTCTTT. Amino acid sequence: CAWSPSLSSLNTEAFF.

This clonotype was picked up many times. The CDR3 loop reads CSARADFGGADTQYF. For the CDR3, the DNA is TGCAGTGCTAGAGCCGATTTCGGGGGCGCAGATACGCAGTATTTT. The V and J genes are TRBV20-1 and TRBJ2-3; D possibly uses TRBD1 or TRBD2 (6 bases each). Trimming removed 1 base from V and 4 bases from J, with 15 bases in between. CDR3 size: 15 residues. Germline lookup yields CDR1 DFQATT and CDR2 SNEGSKA (reference sequence).

This clonotype was counted only a few times. The V call is TRBV25-1, the J call TRBJ2-1; D is ambiguous. Per germline, CDR1 MGHDK and CDR2 SYGVNS. With 2 bases removed from V and 2 bases from J, the gap between germline ends came to 13 bases. The CDR3 extends over 16 amino acids. CDR3 in DNA: TGTGCCAGCAGTGAAGACCGAAGGGTGCCCTACAATGAGCAGTTCTTC. It specifies CASSEDRRVPYNEQFF. The full variable domain, completed using reference TRBV25-1 and TRBJ2-1, is EADIYQTPRYLVIGTGKKITLECSQTMGHDKMYWYQQDPGMELHLIHYSYGVNSTEKGDLSSESTVSRIRTEHFPLTLESARPSHTSQYLCASSEDRRVPYNEQFFGPGTRLTVL.

This clonotype turned up a few times. This chain links TRBV4-3 with TRBJ2-3, with D tentatively TRBD1 (5 bases). V lost 0 bases, J lost 4 bases, and 14 bases lay in between. The CDR3 is 16 residues long. CDR1 and CDR2 from the germline V gene are LGHNA and YSLEER. The DNA for the CDR3 is TGCGCCAGCAGCCAAGATGGGGCCGGTGGGTCAGATACGCAGTATTTT. Encoded protein: CASSQDGAGGSDTQYF.

A note on this clonotype: Possible read error: a much larger clone is one base away. The chain carries TRBV2 and TRBJ2-2, with TRBD1 identical over 8 bases. The CDR3 spans 16 residues. Germline V gene lookup returns CDR1 SNHLY and CDR2 FYNNEI. CDR3 region: CASSRQGTRNTGELCF. The CDR3 DNA reads as TGTGCCAGCAGCAGACAGGGGACAAGGAACACCGGGGAGCTGTGTTTT. Supplemented by reference TRBV2 and TRBJ2-2, the full variable domain reads EPEVTQTPSHQVTQMGQEVILRCVPISNHLYFYWYRQILGQKVEFLVSFYNNEISEKSEIFDDQFSVERPDGSNFTLKIRSTKLEDSAMYFCASSRQGTRNTGELCFGEGSRLTVL.

On this clonotype itself: This may come from a read error, since a much larger clone is one base off. This chain links TRBV9 with TRBJ1-1; 8 positions match TRBD1. The junction had 2 bases not matched to a gene; V was cut back by 0 bases and J by 1 base. The CDR3 runs 15 residues. Germline-derived CDR1 and CDR2 are SGDLS and YYNGEE. CDR3: CASSVDGTGNTEAFF. Here the CDR3 DNA reads TGTGCCAGCAGCGTAGATGGGACAGGGAACACTGAAGCTTTCTTT.

This clonotype was detected ten times or more. V usage is TRBV28 and J usage is TRBJ1-2, with TRBD1 matching 9 bases. Unmatched junction bases numbered 9, after V lost 6 bases and J lost 4 bases. CDR3 length: 15 residues. Per germline, CDR1 MDHEN and CDR2 SYDVKM. The CDR3 bases are TGTGCCAGCAGGCTCCGGGACAGGGATTCCTATGGCTACACCTTC. Amino acids: CASRLRDRDSYGYTF.

At least ten counts were recorded for this clonotype. The gene calls are TRBV28 and TRBJ1-2; D not resolved. Germline V gene data show CDR1 as MDHEN and CDR2 as SYDVKM. The CDR3 has 11 residues. The CDR3 nucleotides read TGTGCGTCGGCGAGTAACTATGGCTACACCTTC. It translates to CASASNYGYTF.

This chain joins TRBV11-2 and TRBJ2-7, with 10 bases that match TRBD1. The V segment lost 5 bases and the J segment 8 bases; nucleotides outside the gene matches: 12. The germline gives CDR1 SGHAT, CDR2 FQNNGV. The CDR3 contains 15 residues. This CDR3 is CASSLLRDRGWQQYF. CDR3 in DNA: TGTGCCAGCAGCCTCCTCCGGGACAGGGGCTGGCAGCAGTACTTC.

This clonotype has at least ten counts. This chain links TRBV29-1 with TRBJ1-2; 7 nucleotides match TRBD1. The V gene's germline CDR1 is SQVTM and CDR2 ANQGSEA. J lost 8 bases, V lost 4 bases, and 13 bases had no gene match. CDR3 length equals 14 residues. The CDR3 DNA reads as TGCAGCGTTGTTTTAGGAGGGGGCGCCCGGGGCTACACCTTC. Its protein product is CSVVLGGGARGYTF.

In its sample, this clonotype was seen many times. This chain links TRBV2 with TRBJ2-7; D ambiguous. Germline V gene sequence: CDR1 SNHLY, CDR2 FYNNEI. The CDR3 runs 12 residues. Trimming cost V 4 bases and J 3 bases, with 7 bases left between them. The CDR3 here is CASSVYGYEQYF. CDR3 nucleotide sequence: TGTGCCAGCAGTGTGTACGGCTACGAGCAGTACTTC.

This clonotype was observed at least ten times. Here the CDR3 DNA reads TGCAGTGCTAGAGACCGGACTAGCGGGAAATCCTACAATGAGCAGTTCTTC. Translated, it gives CSARDRTSGKSYNEQFF. The chain employs TRBV20-1 and TRBJ2-1; TRBD2 agrees at 12 bases. Unmatched junction bases numbered 4, after V lost 0 bases and J lost 1 base. The CDR3 length is 17 residues. CDR1 is DFQATT, CDR2 SNEGSKA, per germline (reference sequence).

This clonotype has at least ten counts. This CDR3 is CSATPGAGLNSPLHF. CDR3 in DNA: TGCAGTGCTACACCAGGCGCGGGATTAAATTCACCCCTCCACTTT. The chain uses TRBV20-1 and TRBJ1-6; D is undetermined. Germline V gene data show CDR1 as DFQATT and CDR2 as SNEGSKA (reference sequence). The CDR3 length is 15 residues. Deletions cut 4 bases from V and 7 bases from J, with 17 bases between.

This clonotype was found many times. The chain couples TRBV28 to TRBJ2-3; 13 positions match TRBD2. Trimming removed 8 bases from V and 2 bases from J; junction bases left unmatched: 4. Germline V lookup: CDR1 MDHEN, CDR2 SYDVKM. This CDR3 has 15 residues. The chain's CDR3 is CASPGTSGNTDTQYF. The DNA for the CDR3 is TGTGCCAGCCCCGGGACTAGCGGGAACACAGATACGCAGTATTTT.

The table lists this clonotype with many counts. The rearrangement uses TRBV6-6 and TRBJ2-3, with D possibly being TRBD1 or TRBD2 (5 bases each). Germline V gene sequence: CDR1 MNHNY, CDR2 SVGAGI (reference sequence). The germline V and J ends were trimmed by 2 bases and 7 bases, with 19 bases remaining between them. This CDR3 region has 16 residues. CDR3 loop: CASSYTPRTVGHTQYF. The CDR3 coding sequence is TGTGCCAGCAGTTACACACCGAGGACTGTGGGACATACGCAGTATTTT.

The V call is TRBV28, the J call TRBJ2-3, with TRBD1 identical over 7 bases. The CDR3 is made up of 12 amino acids. Trimming at V came to 10 bases and at J to 4 bases, leaving 5 bases not matched to a gene. Germline lookup yields CDR1 MDHEN and CDR2 SYDVKM. The CDR3 DNA sequence: TGTGCCACCGGGGACAGCGCAGATACGCAGTATTTT. It yields the protein CATGDSADTQYF.

This clonotype was seen at least ten times. The V and J genes are TRBV12-3 or TRBV12-4 and TRBJ2-2, with TRBD1 as a possible D gene (5 bases). V was trimmed by 7 bases and J by 7 bases, leaving 28 bases between them. The CDR3 runs to 18 residues. CDR3 bases: TGTGCCAGCACCACTGAAGACGGAGTCGAAGGGGAACACGGGGAGCTGTTTTTT. Translated, it gives CASTTEDGVEGEHGELFF.

This clonotype was observed many times. The rearrangement links TRBV24-1 to TRBJ2-1; maybe TRBD2 (6 bases). This CDR3 contains 15 residues. Trimming removed 3 bases from V and 5 bases from J, with 13 bases in between. Looked up from germline, CDR1 is KGHDR and CDR2 is SFDVKD. CDR3 nucleotides: TGTGCCACCAGTGATCCGGGAGTACTTGACAATGAGCAGTTCTTC. As protein: CATSDPGVLDNEQFF.

This clonotype showed up many times. The V gene is TRBV11-2, the J gene TRBJ2-3; the D is unclear. The CDR3 has 15 residues. Trimming took off 5 bases at V and 3 bases at J, with 15 bases between the two ends. CDR1 and CDR2 from the germline V gene are SGHAT and FQNNGV. CDR3 residues: CASSPQPWNTDTQYF. CDR3 nucleotides: TGTGCCAGCAGCCCCCAGCCTTGGAATACAGATACGCAGTATTTT. The full variable domain, its missing parts supplied by reference TRBV11-2 and TRBJ2-3, is EAGVAQSPRYKIIEKRQSVAFWCNPISGHATLYWYQQILGQGPKLLIQFQNNGVVDDSQLPKDRFSAERLKGVDSTLKIQPAKLEDSAVYLCASSPQPWNTDTQYFGPGTRLTVL.

The chain employs TRBV20-1 and TRBJ2-5; 13 bases line up with TRBD2. This CDR3 region has 13 residues. With V trimmed by 6 bases and J by 3 bases, 1 base remained unmatched. Germline CDR1 DFQATT, CDR2 SNEGSKA (reference sequence). The CDR3 nucleotides are TGCAGTGCCGGGACTAGCGGGGAAGAGACCCAGTACTTC. This encodes CSAGTSGEETQYF.

V is TRBV18 and J is TRBJ1-2, with D perhaps TRBD1 (6 bases). V shed 2 bases and J shed 8 bases, with 24 bases lying between them. Germline V gene sequence: CDR1 KGHSH, CDR2 LQKENI. The CDR3 loop spans 17 amino acids. CDR3 protein: CASSPNVPGGAPGGYTF. The CDR3 nucleotides are TGTGCCAGCTCACCAAACGTTCCGGGGGGCGCCCCGGGAGGCTACACCTTC.